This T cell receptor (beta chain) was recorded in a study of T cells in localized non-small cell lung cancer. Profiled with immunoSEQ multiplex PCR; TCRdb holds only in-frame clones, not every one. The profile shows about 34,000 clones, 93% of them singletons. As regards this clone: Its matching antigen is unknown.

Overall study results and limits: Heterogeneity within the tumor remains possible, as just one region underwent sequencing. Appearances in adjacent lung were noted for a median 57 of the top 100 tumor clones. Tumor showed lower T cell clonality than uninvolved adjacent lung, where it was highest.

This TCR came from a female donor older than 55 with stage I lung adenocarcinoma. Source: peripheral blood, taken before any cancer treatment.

CDR3 DNA sequence: TGTGCCAGCAGTTGGGCTAGCGGGAGATATGAGCAGTTCTTC. This codes for CASSWASGRYEQFF. The chain couples TRBV27 to TRBJ2-1; 10 bases fit TRBD2. The germline CDR1 and CDR2 sequences are MNHEY and SMNVEV (reference sequence). CDR3 length equals 14 residues. The V and J ends lost 4 bases and 8 bases, in that order; junction bases with no gene match: 5.